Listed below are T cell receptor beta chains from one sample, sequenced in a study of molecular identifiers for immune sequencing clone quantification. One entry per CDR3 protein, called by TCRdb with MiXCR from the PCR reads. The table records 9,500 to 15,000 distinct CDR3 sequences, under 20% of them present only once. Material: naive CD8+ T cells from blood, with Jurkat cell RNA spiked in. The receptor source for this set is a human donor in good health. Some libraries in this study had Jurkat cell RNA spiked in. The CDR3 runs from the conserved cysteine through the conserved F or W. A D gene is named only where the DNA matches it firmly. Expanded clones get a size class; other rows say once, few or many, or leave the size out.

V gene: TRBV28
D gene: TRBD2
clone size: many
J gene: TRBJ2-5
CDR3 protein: CASSRVLGGPTRDQETQYF
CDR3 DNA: TGTGCCAGCAGCAGGGTACTGGGAGGGCCAACCCGCGACCAAGAGACCCAGTACTTC

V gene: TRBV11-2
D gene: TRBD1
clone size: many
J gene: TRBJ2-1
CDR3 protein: CASSLFPRGRDNEQFF
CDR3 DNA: TGTGCCAGCAGCTTATTCCCGAGGGGGCGCGACAATGAGCAGTTCTTC

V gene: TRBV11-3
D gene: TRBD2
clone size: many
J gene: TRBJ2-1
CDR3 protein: CASSSGLDNEQFF
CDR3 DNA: TGTGCCAGCAGCTCAGGACTAGACAATGAGCAGTTCTTC

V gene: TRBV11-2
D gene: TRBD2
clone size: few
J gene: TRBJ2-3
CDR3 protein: CASSPGLVGTQYTQYF
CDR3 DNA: TGTGCCAGCAGCCCGGGACTAGTCGGGACCCAGTATACGCAGTATTTT

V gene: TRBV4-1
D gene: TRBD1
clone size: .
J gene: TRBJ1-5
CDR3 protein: CASGQGQGPTTDTQHF
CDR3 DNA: TGCGCCAGCGGCCAGGGACAGGGCCCTACCACAGATACGCAGCATTTT

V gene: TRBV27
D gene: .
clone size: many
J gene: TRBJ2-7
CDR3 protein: CASSLSGWGYEQYF
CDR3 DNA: TGTGCCAGCAGTTTATCTGGATGGGGTTACGAGCAGTACTTC

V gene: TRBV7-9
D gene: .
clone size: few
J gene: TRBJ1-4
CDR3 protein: CASSLTVLPPPTNEKLFF
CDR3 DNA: TGTGCCAGCAGCTTAACGGTTCTTCCCCCCCCAACTAATGAAAAACTGTTTTTT

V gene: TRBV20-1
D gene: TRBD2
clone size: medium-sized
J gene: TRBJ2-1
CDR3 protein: CSARDVGLANEQFF
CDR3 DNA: TGCAGTGCTAGAGATGTGGGACTAGCAAATGAGCAGTTCTTC

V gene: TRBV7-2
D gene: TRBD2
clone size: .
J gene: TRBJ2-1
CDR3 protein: CASSLPSSVWASGRDNEQVF
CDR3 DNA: TGTGCCAGCAGCTTACCCTCCTCTGTCTGGGCTAGCGGGAGAGACAATGAGCAGGTCTTC

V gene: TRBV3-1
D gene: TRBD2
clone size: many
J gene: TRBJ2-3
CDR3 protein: CASSQQFGLADTDTQYF
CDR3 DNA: TGTGCCAGCAGCCAACAATTTGGACTAGCGGACACAGATACGCAGTATTTT

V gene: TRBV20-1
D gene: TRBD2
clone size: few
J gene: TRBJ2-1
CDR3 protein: CSARDGTSAYNEQFF
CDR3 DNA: TGCAGTGCTAGAGATGGGACTAGCGCTTACAATGAGCAGTTCTTC

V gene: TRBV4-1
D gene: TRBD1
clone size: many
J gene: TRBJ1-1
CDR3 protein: CASSLSGTGNPEAFF
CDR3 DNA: TGCGCCAGCAGCCTCTCCGGGACAGGGAATCCTGAAGCTTTCTTT

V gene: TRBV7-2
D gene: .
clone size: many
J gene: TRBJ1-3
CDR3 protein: CASSGGPGNTIYF
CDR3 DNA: TGTGCCAGCAGTGGGGGGCCTGGAAACACCATATATTTT

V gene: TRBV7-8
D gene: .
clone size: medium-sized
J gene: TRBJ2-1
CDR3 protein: CASSLSPARNEQFF
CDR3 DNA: TGTGCCAGCAGCTTGTCCCCAGCTAGGAATGAGCAGTTCTTC

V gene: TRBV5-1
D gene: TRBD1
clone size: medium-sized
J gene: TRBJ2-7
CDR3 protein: CASSFPTGGSTVNEQYF
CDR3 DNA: TGCGCCAGCAGCTTCCCAACAGGGGGTTCAACGGTCAACGAGCAGTACTTC

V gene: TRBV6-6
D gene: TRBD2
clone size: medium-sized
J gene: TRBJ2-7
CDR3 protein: CASSYDKSSGSPYEQYF
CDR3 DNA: TGTGCCAGCAGTTACGATAAATCCAGCGGGAGCCCCTACGAGCAGTACTTC

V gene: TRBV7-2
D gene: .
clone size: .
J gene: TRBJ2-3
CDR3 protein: CASSPTTSGTDTQCF
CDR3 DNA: TGTGCCAGCAGCCCCACTACCTCGGGCACAGATACGCAGTGTTTT

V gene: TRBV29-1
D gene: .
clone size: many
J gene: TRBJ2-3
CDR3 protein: CSVASGTGHWYF
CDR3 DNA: .

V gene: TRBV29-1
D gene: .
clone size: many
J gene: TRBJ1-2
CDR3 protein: CSVVPPEQTHNYGYTF
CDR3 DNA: TGCAGCGTTGTCCCCCCAGAACAAACACATAACTATGGCTACACCTTC

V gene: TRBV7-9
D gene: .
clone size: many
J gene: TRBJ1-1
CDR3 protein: CASSLDPNTEAFF
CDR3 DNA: TGTGCCAGCAGCTTAGACCCGAACACTGAAGCTTTCTTT

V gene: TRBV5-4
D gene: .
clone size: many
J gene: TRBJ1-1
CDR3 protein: CASSLTGGLTEAFF
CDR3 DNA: TGTGCCAGCAGCTTGACAGGAGGGCTCACTGAAGCTTTCTTT

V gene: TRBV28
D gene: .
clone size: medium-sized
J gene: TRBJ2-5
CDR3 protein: CASSFLANDQETQYF
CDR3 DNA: TGTGCCAGCAGTTTTCTAGCGAACGACCAAGAGACCCAGTACTTC

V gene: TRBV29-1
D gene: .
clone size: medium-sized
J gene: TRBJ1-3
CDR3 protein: CSADGVEGEAIYF
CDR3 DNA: TGCAGCGCCGACGGAGTGGAGGGAGAGGCCATATATTTT

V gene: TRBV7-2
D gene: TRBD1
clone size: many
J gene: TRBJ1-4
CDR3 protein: CASSLGQGAREKLFF
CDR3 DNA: TGTGCCAGCAGCTTAGGGCAGGGGGCTCGGGAAAAACTGTTTTTT

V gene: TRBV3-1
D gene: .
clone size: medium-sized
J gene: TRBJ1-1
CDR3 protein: CASSRWRSFNTEAFF
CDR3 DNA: TGTGCCAGCAGCCGGTGGCGCAGCTTTAACACTGAAGCTTTCTTT

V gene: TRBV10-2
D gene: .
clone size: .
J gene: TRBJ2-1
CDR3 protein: CASSELVADEQFF
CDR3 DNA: TGCGCCAGCAGTGAGTTAGTAGCTGATGAGCAGTTCTTC

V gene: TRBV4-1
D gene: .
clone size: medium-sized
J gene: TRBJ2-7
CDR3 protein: CASSHNSLLLEQYF
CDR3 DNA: TGCGCCAGCAGCCACAATTCTCTACTTTTGGAGCAGTACTTC

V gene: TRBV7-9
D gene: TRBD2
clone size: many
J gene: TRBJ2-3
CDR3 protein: CASSLVRLAGGDTQYF
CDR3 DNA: TGTGCCAGCAGCTTAGTTCGGCTAGCGGGAGGGGATACGCAGTATTTT

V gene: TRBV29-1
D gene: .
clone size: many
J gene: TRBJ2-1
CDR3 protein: CTGKVGQNYNEQFF
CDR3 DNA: TGCACCGGGAAGGTGGGACAAAACTACAATGAGCAGTTCTTC

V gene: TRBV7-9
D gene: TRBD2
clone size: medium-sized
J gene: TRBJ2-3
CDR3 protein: CASSQWGGLAGTSTDTQYF
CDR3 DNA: TGTGCCAGCAGCCAATGGGGAGGACTAGCGGGGACGAGCACAGATACGCAGTATTTT

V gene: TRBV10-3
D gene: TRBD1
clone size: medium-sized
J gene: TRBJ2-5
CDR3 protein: CAIRGQVQETQYF
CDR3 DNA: TGTGCCATCAGAGGACAGGTACAAGAGACCCAGTACTTC

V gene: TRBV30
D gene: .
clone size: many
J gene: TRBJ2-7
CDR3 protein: CAWGFGTSYEQYF
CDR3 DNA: TGTGCCTGGGGGTTCGGGACTTCCTACGAGCAGTACTTC

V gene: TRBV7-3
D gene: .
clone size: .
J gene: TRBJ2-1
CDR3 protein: CASSSPASRFHEQFF
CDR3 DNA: TGTGCCAGCAGCTCCCCAGCGTCCCGGTTTCATGAGCAGTTCTTC

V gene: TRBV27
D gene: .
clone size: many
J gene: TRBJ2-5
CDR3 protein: CASSLTFQETQYF
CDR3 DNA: TGTGCCAGCAGTTTGACGTTCCAAGAGACCCAGTACTTC

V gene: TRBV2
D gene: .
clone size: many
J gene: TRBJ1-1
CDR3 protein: CASSGTEAFF
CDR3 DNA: TGTGCCAGCAGCGGGACAGAAGCTTTCTTT

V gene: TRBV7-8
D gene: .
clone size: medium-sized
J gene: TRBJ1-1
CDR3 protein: CASSLGEGGSTEAFF
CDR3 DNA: TGTGCCAGCAGCTTAGGGGAGGGGGGAAGCACTGAAGCTTTCTTT

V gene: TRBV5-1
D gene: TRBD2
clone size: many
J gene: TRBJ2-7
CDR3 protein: CASTLAGGSNEQYF
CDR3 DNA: TGCGCCAGTACCCTAGCGGGAGGGAGCAACGAGCAGTACTTC

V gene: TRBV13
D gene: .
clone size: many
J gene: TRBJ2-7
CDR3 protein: CASSQSTSFGEQYF
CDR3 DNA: TGTGCCAGCAGCCAGTCGACCAGCTTCGGCGAGCAGTACTTC

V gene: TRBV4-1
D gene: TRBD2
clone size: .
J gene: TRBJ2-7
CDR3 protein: CASSLTSGRAYEQYF
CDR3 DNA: TGCGCCAGCAGCCTAACTAGCGGGAGGGCCTACGAGCAGTACTTC

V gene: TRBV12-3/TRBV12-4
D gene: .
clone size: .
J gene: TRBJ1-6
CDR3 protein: CANNSTGNRCSPLHF
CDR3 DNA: TGTGCCAACAATTCTACAGGGAATCGGTGTTCACCCCTCCACTTT

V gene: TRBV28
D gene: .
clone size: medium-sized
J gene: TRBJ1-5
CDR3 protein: CASSPQYSNQPQHF
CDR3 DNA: TGTGCCAGCAGTCCCCAGTATAGCAATCAGCCCCAGCATTTT

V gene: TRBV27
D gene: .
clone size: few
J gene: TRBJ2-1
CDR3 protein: CASRFANNEQFF
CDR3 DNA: TGTGCCAGCAGATTTGCGAACAATGAGCAGTTCTTC

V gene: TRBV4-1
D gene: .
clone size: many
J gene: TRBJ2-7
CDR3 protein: CASSHGPSASSYEQYF
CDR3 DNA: TGCGCCAGCAGCCATGGGCCTAGCGCGAGCTCCTACGAGCAGTACTTC

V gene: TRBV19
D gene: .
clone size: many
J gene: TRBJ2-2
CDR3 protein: CASITGPPVQNTGELFF
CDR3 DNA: TGTGCCAGTATTACAGGGCCCCCAGTTCAAAACACCGGGGAGCTGTTTTTT

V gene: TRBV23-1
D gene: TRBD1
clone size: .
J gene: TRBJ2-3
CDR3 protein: CASSQLQGQGVADTQYF
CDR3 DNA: TGCGCCAGCAGTCAACTCCAGGGACAGGGGGTCGCAGATACGCAGTATTTT

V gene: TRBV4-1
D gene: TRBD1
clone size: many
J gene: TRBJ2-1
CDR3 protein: CASRWTGGDEQFF
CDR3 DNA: TGCGCCAGCAGATGGACAGGGGGGGATGAGCAGTTCTTC

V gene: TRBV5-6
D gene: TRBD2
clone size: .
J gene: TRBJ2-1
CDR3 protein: CASSLAGASEQFF
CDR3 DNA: TGTGCCAGCAGCTTAGCGGGGGCCAGTGAGCAGTTCTTC

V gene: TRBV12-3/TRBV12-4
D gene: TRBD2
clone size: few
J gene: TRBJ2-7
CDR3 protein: CASSFSGRPSEQYF
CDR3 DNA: TGTGCCAGCAGTTTTAGCGGGAGGCCCAGCGAGCAGTACTTC

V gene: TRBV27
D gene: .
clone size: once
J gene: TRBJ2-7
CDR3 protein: CASSFRQITSYEQYF
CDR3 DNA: TGTGCCAGCAGTTTCAGACAGATAACTTCCTACGAGCAGTACTTC

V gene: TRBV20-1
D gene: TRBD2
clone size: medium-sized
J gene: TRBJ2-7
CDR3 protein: CSALPLAGSSYEQYF
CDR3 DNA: TGCAGTGCTCTACCTTTAGCGGGAAGCTCCTACGAGCAGTACTTC

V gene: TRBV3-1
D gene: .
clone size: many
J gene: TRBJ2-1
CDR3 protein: CASSQVLANEQFF
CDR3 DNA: TGTGCCAGCAGCCAAGTCCTAGCCAATGAGCAGTTCTTC

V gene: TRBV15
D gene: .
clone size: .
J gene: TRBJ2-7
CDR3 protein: CATSILDGGYEQYF
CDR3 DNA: TGTGCCACCAGCATCCTGGACGGGGGCTACGAGCAGTACTTC

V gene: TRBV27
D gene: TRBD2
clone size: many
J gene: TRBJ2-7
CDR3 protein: CASSFSTSGYEQYF
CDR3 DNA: TGTGCCAGCAGTTTCTCGACTAGCGGCTACGAGCAGTACTTC

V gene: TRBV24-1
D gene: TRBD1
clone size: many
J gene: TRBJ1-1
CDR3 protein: CATSGRGRTEAFF
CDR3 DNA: TGTGCCACCAGTGGGAGGGGGCGAACTGAAGCTTTCTTT

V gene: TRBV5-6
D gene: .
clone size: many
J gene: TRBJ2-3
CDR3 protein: CASSTRDLALDTQYF
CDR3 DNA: TGTGCCAGCAGCACGCGGGACCTAGCCTTGGATACGCAGTATTTT

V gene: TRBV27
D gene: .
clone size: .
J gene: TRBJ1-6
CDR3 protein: CASSPSSSCNSPLHF
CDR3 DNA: TGTGCCAGCAGCCCCTCTAGCTCCTGTAATTCACCCCTCCACTTT

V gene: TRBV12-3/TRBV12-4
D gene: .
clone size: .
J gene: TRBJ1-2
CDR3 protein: CASSRTGYNLHGYIF
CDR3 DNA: TGTGCCAGCAGCCGTACAGGGTATAATCTCCATGGCTACATCTTC